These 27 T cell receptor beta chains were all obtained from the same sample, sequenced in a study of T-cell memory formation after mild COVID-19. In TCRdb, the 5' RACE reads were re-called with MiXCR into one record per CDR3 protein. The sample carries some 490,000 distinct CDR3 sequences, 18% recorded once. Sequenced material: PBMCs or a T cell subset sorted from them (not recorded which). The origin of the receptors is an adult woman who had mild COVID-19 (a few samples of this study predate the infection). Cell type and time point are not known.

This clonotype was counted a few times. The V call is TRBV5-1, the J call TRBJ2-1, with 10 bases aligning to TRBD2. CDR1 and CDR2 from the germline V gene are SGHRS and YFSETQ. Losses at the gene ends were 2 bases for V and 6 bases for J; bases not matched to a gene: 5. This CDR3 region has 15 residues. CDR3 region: CASSFGTSEFNEQFF. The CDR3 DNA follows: TGCGCCAGCAGCTTCGGGACTAGCGAATTCAATGAGCAGTTCTTC.

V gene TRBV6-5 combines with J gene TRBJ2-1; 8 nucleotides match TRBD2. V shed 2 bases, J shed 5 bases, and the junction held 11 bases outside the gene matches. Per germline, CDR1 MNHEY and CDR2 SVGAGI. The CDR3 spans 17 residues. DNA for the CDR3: TGTGCCAGCAGTTACACAGAACATAGCGGGAAGCACAATGAGCAGTTCTTC. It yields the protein CASSYTEHSGKHNEQFF.

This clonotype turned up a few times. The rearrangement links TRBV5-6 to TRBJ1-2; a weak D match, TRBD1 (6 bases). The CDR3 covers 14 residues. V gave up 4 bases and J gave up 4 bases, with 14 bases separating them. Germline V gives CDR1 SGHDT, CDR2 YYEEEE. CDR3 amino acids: CASSAGQGSYGYTF. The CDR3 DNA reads TGTGCCAGCAGCGCGGGTCAGGGGAGCTATGGCTACACCTTC.

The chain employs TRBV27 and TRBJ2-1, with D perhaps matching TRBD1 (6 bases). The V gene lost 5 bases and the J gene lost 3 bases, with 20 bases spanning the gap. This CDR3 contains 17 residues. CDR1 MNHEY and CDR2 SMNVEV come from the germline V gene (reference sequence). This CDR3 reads CASSAGTGNPIYNEQFF. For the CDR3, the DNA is TGTGCCAGCAGTGCCGGAACAGGGAACCCCATCTACAATGAGCAGTTCTTC.

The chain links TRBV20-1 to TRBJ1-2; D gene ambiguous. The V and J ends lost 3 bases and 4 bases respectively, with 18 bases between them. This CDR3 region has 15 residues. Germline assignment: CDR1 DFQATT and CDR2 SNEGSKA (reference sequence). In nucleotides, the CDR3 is TGCAGTGCTAGCCACACCTCCAGGACTCGCTATGGCTACACCTTC. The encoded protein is CSASHTSRTRYGYTF.

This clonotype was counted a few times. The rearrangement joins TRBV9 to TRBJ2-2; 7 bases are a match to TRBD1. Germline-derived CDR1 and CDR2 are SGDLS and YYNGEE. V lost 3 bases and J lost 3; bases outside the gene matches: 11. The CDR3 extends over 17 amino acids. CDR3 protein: CASSGRQGLLDTGELFF. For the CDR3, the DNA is TGTGCCAGCAGCGGACGACAGGGCCTTTTGGACACCGGGGAGCTGTTTTTT.

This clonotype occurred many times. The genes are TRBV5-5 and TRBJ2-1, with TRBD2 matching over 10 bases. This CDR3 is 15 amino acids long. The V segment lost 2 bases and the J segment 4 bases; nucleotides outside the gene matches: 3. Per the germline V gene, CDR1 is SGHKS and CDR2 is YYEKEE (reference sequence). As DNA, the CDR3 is TGTGCCAGCAGCTTAGGACTAGCGGTTTACAATGAGCAGTTCTTC. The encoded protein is CASSLGLAVYNEQFF.

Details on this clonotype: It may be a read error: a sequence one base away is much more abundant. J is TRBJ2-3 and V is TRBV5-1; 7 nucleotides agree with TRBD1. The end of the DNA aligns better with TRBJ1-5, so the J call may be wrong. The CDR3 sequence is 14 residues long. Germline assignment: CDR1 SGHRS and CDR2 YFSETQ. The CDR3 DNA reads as TGCGCCAGCAGCTGGGGACAGAACACAGATACGCAGCATTTT. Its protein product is CASSWGQNTDTQHF.

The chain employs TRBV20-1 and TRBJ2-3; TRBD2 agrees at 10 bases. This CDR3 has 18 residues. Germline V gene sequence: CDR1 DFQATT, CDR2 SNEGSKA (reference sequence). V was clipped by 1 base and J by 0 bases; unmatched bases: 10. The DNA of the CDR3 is TGCAGTGCTAGAGCCTCCCTTGGACTAGCGGTTAGCACAGATACGCAGTATTTT. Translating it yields CSARASLGLAVSTDTQYF.

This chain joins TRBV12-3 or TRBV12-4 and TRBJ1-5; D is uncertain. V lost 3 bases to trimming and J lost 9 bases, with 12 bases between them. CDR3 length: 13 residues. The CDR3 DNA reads TGTGCCAGCAGTTTGGTGCCGGGCTGGCCCCAGCATTTT. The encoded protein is CASSLVPGWPQHF.

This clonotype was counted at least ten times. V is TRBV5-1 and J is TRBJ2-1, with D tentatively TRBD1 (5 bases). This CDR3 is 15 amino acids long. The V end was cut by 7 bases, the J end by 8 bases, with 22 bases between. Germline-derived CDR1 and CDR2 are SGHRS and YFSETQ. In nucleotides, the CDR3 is TGCGCCAGCGCCCCGGGTAGGGGAAGAATCGATGAGCAGTTCTTC. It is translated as CASAPGRGRIDEQFF.

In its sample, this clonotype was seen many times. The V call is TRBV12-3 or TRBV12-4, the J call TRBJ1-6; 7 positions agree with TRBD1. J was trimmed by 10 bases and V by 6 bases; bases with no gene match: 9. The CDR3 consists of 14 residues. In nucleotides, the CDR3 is TGTGCCAGCAGCCTCAGACAGGGATACTCACCCCTCCACTTT. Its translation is CASSLRQGYSPLHF.

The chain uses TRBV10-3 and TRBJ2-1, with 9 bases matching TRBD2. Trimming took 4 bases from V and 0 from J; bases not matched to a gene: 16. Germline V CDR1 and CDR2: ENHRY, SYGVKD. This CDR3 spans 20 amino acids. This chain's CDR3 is CAISVTGLALTPSSYNEQFF. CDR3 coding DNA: TGTGCCATCAGTGTCACCGGACTAGCGCTAACCCCAAGCTCCTACAATGAGCAGTTCTTC.

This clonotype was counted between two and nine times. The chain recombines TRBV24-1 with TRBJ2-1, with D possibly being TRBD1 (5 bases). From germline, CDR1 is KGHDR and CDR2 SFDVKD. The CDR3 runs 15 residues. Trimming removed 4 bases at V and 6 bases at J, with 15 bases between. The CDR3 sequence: CATSDGDSRVNEQFF. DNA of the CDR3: TGTGCCACCAGTGACGGAGACAGTCGGGTCAATGAGCAGTTCTTC.

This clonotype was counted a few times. CDR3 DNA sequence: TGTGCCAGCAGTGACACCGGGGGGATTGGTGCCGGGGAGCTGTTTTTT. Residues: CASSDTGGIGAGELFF. This rearrangement joins TRBV6-4 to TRBJ2-2, with 7 nucleotides matching TRBD2. Germline lookup yields CDR1 MRHNA and CDR2 SNTAGT. The CDR3 covers 16 residues. The J segment lost 6 bases and the V segment lost 2 bases, leaving 9 bases of the junction unmatched.

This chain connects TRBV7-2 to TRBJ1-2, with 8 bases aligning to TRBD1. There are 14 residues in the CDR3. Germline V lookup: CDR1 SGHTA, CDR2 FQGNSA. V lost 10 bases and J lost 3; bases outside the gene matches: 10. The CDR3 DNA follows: TGTGCCACCCGGGACAGGCGAATTTACTATGGCTACACCTTC. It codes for CATRDRRIYYGYTF.

CDR3 nucleotide sequence: TGTGCCAGCAGTTTAGCAGGCGCAAACTCCTACGAGCAGTACTTC. Protein sequence: CASSLAGANSYEQYF. V is TRBV12-3 or TRBV12-4 and J is TRBJ2-7, with D unclear. The CDR3 totals 15 residues. V lost 0 bases, J lost 0 bases, and 9 bases lay in between.

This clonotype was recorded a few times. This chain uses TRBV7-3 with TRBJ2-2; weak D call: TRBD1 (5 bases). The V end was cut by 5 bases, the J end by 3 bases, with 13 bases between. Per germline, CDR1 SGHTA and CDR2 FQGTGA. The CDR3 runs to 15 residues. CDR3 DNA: TGTGCCAGCAGCCAACAGGTTACGCACACCGGGGAGCTGTTTTTT. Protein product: CASSQQVTHTGELFF.

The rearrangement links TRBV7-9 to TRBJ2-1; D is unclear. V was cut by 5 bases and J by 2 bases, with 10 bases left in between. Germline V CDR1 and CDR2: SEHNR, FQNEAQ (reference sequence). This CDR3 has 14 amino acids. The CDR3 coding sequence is TGTGCCAGCAGCGGACGGCCAGCCTACAATGAGCAGTTCTTC. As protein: CASSGRPAYNEQFF.

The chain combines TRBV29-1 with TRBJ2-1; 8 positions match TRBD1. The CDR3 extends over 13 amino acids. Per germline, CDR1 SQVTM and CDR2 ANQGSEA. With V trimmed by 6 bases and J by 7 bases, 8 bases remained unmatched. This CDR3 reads CSVEQGAGNEQFF. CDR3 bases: TGCAGCGTCGAGCAGGGGGCGGGTAATGAGCAGTTCTTC.

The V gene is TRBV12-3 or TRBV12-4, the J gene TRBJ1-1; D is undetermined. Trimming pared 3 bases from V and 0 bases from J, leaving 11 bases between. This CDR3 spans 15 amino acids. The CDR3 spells CASSFSLQLNTEAFF. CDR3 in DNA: TGTGCCAGCAGTTTTTCCCTACAGCTGAACACTGAAGCTTTCTTT.

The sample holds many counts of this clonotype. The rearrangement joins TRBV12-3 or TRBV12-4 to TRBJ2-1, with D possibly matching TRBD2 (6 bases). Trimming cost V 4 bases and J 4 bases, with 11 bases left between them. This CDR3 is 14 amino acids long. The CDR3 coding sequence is TGTGCCAGCAGTTCCCCGGGACTTTACAATGAGCAGTTCTTC. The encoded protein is CASSSPGLYNEQFF.

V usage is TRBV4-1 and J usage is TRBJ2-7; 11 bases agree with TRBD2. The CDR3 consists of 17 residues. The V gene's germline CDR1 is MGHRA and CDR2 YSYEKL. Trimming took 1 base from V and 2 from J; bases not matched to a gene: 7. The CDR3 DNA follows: TGCGCCAGCAGCCAAGTCCTTAGCGGGGGGGAAACCTACGAGCAGTACTTC. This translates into CASSQVLSGGETYEQYF.

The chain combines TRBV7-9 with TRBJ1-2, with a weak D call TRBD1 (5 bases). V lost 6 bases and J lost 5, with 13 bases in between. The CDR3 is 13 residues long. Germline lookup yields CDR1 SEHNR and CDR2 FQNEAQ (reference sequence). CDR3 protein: CASSRDSWYGYTF. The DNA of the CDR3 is TGTGCCAGCAGTCGTGACAGTTGGTATGGCTACACCTTC.

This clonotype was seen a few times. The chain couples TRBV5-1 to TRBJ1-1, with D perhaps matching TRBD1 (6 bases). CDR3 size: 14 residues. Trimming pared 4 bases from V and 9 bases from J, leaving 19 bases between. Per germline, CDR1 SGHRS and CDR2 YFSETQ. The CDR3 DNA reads TGCGCCAGCAGCCTGGGGGGCGCAGGGGAAAAAGCTTTCTTT. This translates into CASSLGGAGEKAFF.

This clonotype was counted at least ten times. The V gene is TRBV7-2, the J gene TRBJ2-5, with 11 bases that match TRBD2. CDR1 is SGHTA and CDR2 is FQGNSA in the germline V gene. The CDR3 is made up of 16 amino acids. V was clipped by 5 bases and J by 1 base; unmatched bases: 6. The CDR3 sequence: CASSLGTSGFQETQYF. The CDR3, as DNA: TGTGCCAGCAGCCTAGGGACTAGCGGATTCCAAGAGACCCAGTACTTC.

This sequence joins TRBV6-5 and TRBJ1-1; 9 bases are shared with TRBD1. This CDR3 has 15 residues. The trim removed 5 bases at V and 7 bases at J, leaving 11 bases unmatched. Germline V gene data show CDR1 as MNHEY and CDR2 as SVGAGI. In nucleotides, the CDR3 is TGTGCCAGCAGTCCACCCGGGACAGGGCCCGGTGAAGCTTTCTTT. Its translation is CASSPPGTGPGEAFF.